The 32 T cell receptor beta chains in this list originate from one sample, sequenced in a study of T cells after yellow fever vaccination. One entry per CDR3 protein results from TCRdb running MiXCR on the 5' RACE reads. The profile shows around 350,000 distinct CDR3 sequences, around 6.4% of them singletons. Sequenced material: PBMCs, taken 5 days after the yellow fever booster vaccination. These receptors all stem from a man aged 25 to 40 who received the YFV17D yellow fever vaccine.

Of note for this clonotype: At one end the junction does not follow the germline gene, possibly because of a read error. The chain is built from TRBV20-1 and TRBJ2-1; 9 bases align to TRBD1. Per germline, CDR1 DFQATT and CDR2 SNEGSKA (reference sequence). The CDR3 extends over 14 amino acids. As DNA, the CDR3 is TGCTGTGCTTACCCGACAGGGGGGTACAATGAGCAGTTCTTC. Translation: CCAYPTGGYNEQFF.

The sample holds many counts of this clonotype. The rearrangement links TRBV12-3 or TRBV12-4 to TRBJ2-5, with TRBD2 as a possible D gene (5 bases). V was cut by 3 bases and J by 0 bases, with 8 bases left in between. This CDR3 comprises 14 residues. For the CDR3, the DNA is TGTGCCAGCAGTTTGCGAGGGAACCAAGAGACCCAGTACTTC. Translating it yields CASSLRGNQETQYF.

Here the CDR3 DNA reads TGTGCCAGCCTCCCTGCCGGGATCCCGAGCTCCTACGAGCAGTACTTC. Translation gives CASLPAGIPSSYEQYF. The rearrangement joins TRBV7-2 to TRBJ2-7; weak D call: TRBD2 (5 bases). Trimming left V 8 bases short and J 0 bases short, with 20 bases between. The CDR3 length is 16 residues. Per germline, CDR1 SGHTA and CDR2 FQGNSA. The full variable domain, its missing parts supplied by reference TRBV7-2 and TRBJ2-7, is GAGVSQSPSNKVTEKGKDVELRCDPISGHTALYWYRQSLGQGLEFLIYFQGNSAPDKSGLPSDRFSAERTGGSVSTLTIQRTQQEDSAVYLCASLPAGIPSSYEQYFGPGTRLTVT.

This clonotype was seen many times. The rearrangement joins TRBV20-1 to TRBJ2-4, with TRBD1 as a possible D gene (5 bases). V lost 0 bases, J lost 6 bases, and 15 bases lay in between. CDR3 length: 15 residues. Germline CDR1 DFQATT, CDR2 SNEGSKA (reference sequence). CDR3 in amino acids: CSARDSSSGANIQYF. The CDR3 coding sequence is TGCAGTGCTAGAGATAGTTCCTCTGGGGCAAACATTCAGTACTTC.

The chain employs TRBV29-1 and TRBJ2-7; unclear D gene. Trimming removed 6 bases at V and 3 bases at J, with 15 bases between. Germline V gene sequence: CDR1 SQVTM, CDR2 ANQGSEA. The CDR3 sequence is 13 residues long. CDR3 in DNA: TGCAGCGTAGTGGACCGGCTGAACTACGAGCAGTACTTC. Translated, it gives CSVVDRLNYEQYF.

This clonotype was detected many times. The chain is built from TRBV6-1 and TRBJ1-5, with TRBD1 as a possible D gene (5 bases). Germline loops: CDR1 MNHNS, CDR2 SASEGT. The CDR3 runs to 16 residues. Trimming shortened V by 6 bases and J by 2 bases, and 17 bases separated the two germline ends. The CDR3 DNA follows: TGTGCCAGCAGGTCAGGGCTTCGGATCGGCAATCAGCCCCAGCATTTT. This translates into CASRSGLRIGNQPQHF.

This clonotype was recorded many times. The chain recombines TRBV7-2 with TRBJ2-7, with D perhaps matching TRBD1 (5 bases). The V gene lost 5 bases and the J gene lost 0 bases, with 14 bases spanning the gap. Germline V lookup: CDR1 SGHTA, CDR2 FQGNSA. The CDR3 totals 15 residues. Here the CDR3 DNA reads TGTGCCAGCAGCCACAGGTCCTCTAGCTCCTACGAGCAGTACTTC. Its translation is CASSHRSSSSYEQYF. Full variable domain (missing parts from reference TRBV7-2 and TRBJ2-7): GAGVSQSPSNKVTEKGKDVELRCDPISGHTALYWYRQSLGQGLEFLIYFQGNSAPDKSGLPSDRFSAERTGGSVSTLTIQRTQQEDSAVYLCASSHRSSSSYEQYFGPGTRLTVT.

The rearrangement joins TRBV6-1 to TRBJ2-3, with 12 nucleotides matching TRBD2. Germline assignment: CDR1 MNHNS and CDR2 SASEGT. The V gene end was trimmed by 7 bases and the J gene end by 4 bases; junction bases not matched to a gene: 12. The CDR3 sequence is 17 residues long. As DNA, the CDR3 is TGTGCCAGCATGACTAGCGGGAGAGAGATAGGCTCAGATACGCAGTATTTT. Residues: CASMTSGREIGSDTQYF.

This clonotype has at least ten counts. The chain joins TRBV5-1 to TRBJ2-1; 8 nucleotides match TRBD1. This CDR3 comprises 13 residues. Per germline, CDR1 SGHRS and CDR2 YFSETQ. The ends lost 2 bases at V and 8 bases at J; junction bases unmatched: 3. Here the CDR3 DNA reads TGCGCCAGCAGCTTCGGACAGGGTGATGAGCAGTTCTTC. Its protein product is CASSFGQGDEQFF.

This clonotype was picked up many times. The V call is TRBV28, the J call TRBJ1-2; maybe TRBD1 (5 bases). Trimming shortened V by 6 bases and J by 6 bases, and 14 bases separated the two germline ends. Germline V gene data show CDR1 as MDHEN and CDR2 as SYDVKM. The CDR3 consists of 13 residues. This CDR3 is CASSRGRADGYTF. The CDR3 bases are TGTGCCAGCAGCCGGGGGAGAGCCGATGGCTACACCTTC.

This clonotype was seen more than once but under ten times. Here the CDR3 DNA reads TGTGCCACCAGCAGATACACAGGGGAAGAGACCCAGTACTTC. Translation gives CATSRYTGEETQYF. The chain is built from TRBV15 and TRBJ2-5, with TRBD1 matching over 7 bases. CDR3 length equals 14 residues. Germline V gene lookup returns CDR1 LNHNV and CDR2 YYDKDF (reference sequence). Losses at the gene ends were 2 bases for V and 3 bases for J; bases not matched to a gene: 3.

V is TRBV19 and J is TRBJ2-1; 7 bases are shared with TRBD1. Trimming at V came to 1 base and at J to 3 bases, leaving 6 bases not matched to a gene. The CDR3 covers 16 residues. Germline V lookup: CDR1 LNHDA, CDR2 SQIVND (reference sequence). CDR3 in DNA: TGTGCCAGTAGTATAGGAGGGGGCCGATACTACAATGAGCAGTTCTTC. The encoded protein is CASSIGGGRYYNEQFF.

The chain is built from TRBV4-3 and TRBJ2-2; 9 nucleotides agree with TRBD2. The CDR3 is made up of 19 amino acids. V trimming: 0 bases; J trimming: 6 bases; junction bases outside the gene matches: 14. The germline V gene encodes CDR1 LGHNA and CDR2 YSLEER. The CDR3 nucleotides read TGCGCCAGCAGCCAAGATACCATATCGGCTAGCGGGACTCCCGGGGAGCTGTTTTTT. This sequence encodes CASSQDTISASGTPGELFF.

The chain carries TRBV21-1 and TRBJ2-3. TRBV21-1 is a pseudogene. This CDR3 is built from 14 residues. The CDR3: CASSKAGKTDTQYF. CDR3 nucleotides: TGTGCCAGCAGCAAGGCTGGAAAAACAGATACGCAGTATTTT.

The chain carries TRBV6-1 and TRBJ1-1; D is possibly TRBD1 (6 bases). Between the trimmed V and J ends, which lost 6 bases and 3 bases, there was a span of 17 bases. Germline V lookup: CDR1 MNHNS, CDR2 SASEGT. The CDR3 is 15 amino acids. The chain's CDR3 is CASRGAGMGDTEAFF. The CDR3 nucleotides are TGTGCCAGCAGGGGGGCCGGGATGGGGGACACTGAAGCTTTCTTT.

This clonotype was seen more than once but under ten times. This chain joins TRBV20-1 and TRBJ2-7, with a tentative D call TRBD2 (5 bases). CDR3 length equals 14 residues. Trimming left V 5 bases short and J 1 base short, with 15 bases between. Germline assignment: CDR1 DFQATT and CDR2 SNEGSKA (reference sequence). The CDR3 sequence: CSAAHSRRSYEQYF. The CDR3, as DNA: TGCAGTGCTGCCCACTCCCGGAGGTCCTACGAGCAGTACTTC.

For this clonotype: The junction differs from germline at one of its ends, possibly a read error. V is TRBV12-3 or TRBV12-4 and J is TRBJ2-1, with 12 bases identical to TRBD2. The CDR3 spans 19 residues. CDR3 bases: TGTGCCAGTAGTTTAAGGGGTGGGGCTAGCGGGAGGGTTTACAATGAGCAGTTCTTC. The encoded protein is CASSLRGGASGRVYNEQFF.

This clonotype was seen many times. The chain has TRBV27 and TRBJ2-7; 7 nucleotides align to TRBD2. Germline loops: CDR1 MNHEY, CDR2 SMNVEV (reference sequence). The CDR3 consists of 14 residues. The junction had 8 bases not matched to a gene; V was cut back by 6 bases and J by 3 bases. The CDR3 here is CASRPLGGNYEQYF. Here the CDR3 DNA reads TGTGCCAGCAGGCCTCTGGGGGGGAACTACGAGCAGTACTTC.

The rearrangement joins TRBV5-6 to TRBJ2-6; D is unclear. V lost 6 bases and J lost 3, with 13 bases in between. The CDR3 totals 15 residues. From germline, CDR1 is SGHDT and CDR2 YYEEEE. This CDR3 reads CASTVGAVGANVLTF. The CDR3 DNA reads as TGTGCCAGCACCGTTGGTGCGGTTGGGGCCAACGTCCTGACTTTC.

This clonotype was counted a few times. The rearrangement links TRBV20-1 to TRBJ1-5; D unclear. The CDR3 runs 14 residues. Trimming took off 3 bases at V and 1 base at J, with 10 bases between the two ends. CDR1 DFQATT and CDR2 SNEGSKA come from the germline V gene (reference sequence). In nucleotides, the CDR3 is TGCAGTGCTAGTCGTGGTACAAGCAATCAGCCCCAGCATTTT. This codes for CSASRGTSNQPQHF.

This clonotype was seen a few times. The chain links TRBV3-1 to TRBJ1-1; no definite D call. The V gene's germline CDR1 is LGHDT and CDR2 YNNKEL (reference sequence). The CDR3 contains 13 residues. V was trimmed by 1 base and J by 8 bases, leaving 11 bases between them. CDR3 amino acids: CASSQAPAMEAFF. In nucleotides, the CDR3 is TGTGCCAGCAGCCAAGCCCCAGCGATGGAAGCTTTCTTT. Together with reference TRBV3-1 and TRBJ1-1, the CDR3 gives the full variable domain: DTAVSQTPKYLVTQMGNDKSIKCEQNLGHDTMYWYKQDSKKFLKIMFSYNNKELIINETVPNRFSPKSPDKAHLNLHINSLELGDSAVYFCASSQAPAMEAFFGQGTRLTVV.

The sample holds many counts of this clonotype. V is TRBV10-3 and J is TRBJ2-3, with TRBD2 matching 10 bases. The germline CDR1 and CDR2 sequences are ENHRY and SYGVKD. V lost 3 bases to trimming and J lost 3 bases; unmatched junction nucleotides: 12. This CDR3 has 18 amino acids. CDR3 DNA: TGTGCCATCAGTGAACAAGTGGGAGCGGGAGGGCCAACAGATACGCAGTATTTT. This gives the protein CAISEQVGAGGPTDTQYF.

This chain links TRBV18 with TRBJ2-3; TRBD1 matches at 9 bases. Germline-derived CDR1 and CDR2 are KGHSH and LQKENI. Trimming cost V 3 bases and J 5 bases; bases outside gene matches: 15. The CDR3 length is 18 residues. CDR3 in amino acids: CASSPGTGIRPGGDTQYF. DNA for the CDR3: TGTGCCAGCTCACCCGGGACAGGGATTCGACCGGGGGGAGATACGCAGTATTTT.

At least ten counts were recorded for this clonotype. J is TRBJ1-5 and V is TRBV19; D perhaps matches TRBD1 (5 bases). CDR3 length: 17 residues. The germline V and J ends were trimmed by 1 base and 4 bases, with 17 bases remaining between them. Germline CDR1 and CDR2: LNHDA and SQIVND (reference sequence). The CDR3 nucleotides are TGTGCCAGTAGTATAGCCCAGACAGTTCCGGGGAATCAGCCCCAGCATTTT. This gives the protein CASSIAQTVPGNQPQHF.

For this clonotype: Since a much larger clone is just one base distant, this may be a read error. The chain combines TRBV12-3 or TRBV12-4 with TRBJ2-1, with 7 nucleotides matching TRBD2. The CDR3 loop spans 15 amino acids. J gave up 9 bases and V 2 bases, and 10 bases lay outside the gene matches. This CDR3 is CASSLRRREFVEQFF. DNA for the CDR3: TGTGCCAGCAGTTTAAGGAGGCGGGAGTTTGTTGAGCAGTTCTTC.

In its sample, this clonotype was seen many times. The rearrangement uses TRBV3-1 and TRBJ1-2; 7 bases are a match to TRBD1. The CDR3 covers 16 residues. The V gene end was trimmed by 3 bases and the J gene end by 7 bases; junction bases not matched to a gene: 14. The germline V gene has CDR1 LGHDT and CDR2 YNNKEL (reference sequence). The CDR3 is CASSQGSQGEFFGYTF. CDR3 DNA: TGTGCCAGCAGCCAGGGCTCGCAGGGGGAGTTCTTTGGCTACACCTTC.

The chain combines TRBV9 with TRBJ2-3; D remains ambiguous. This CDR3 contains 16 residues. The ends were cut back, 0 bases at V and 0 bases at J, with 11 bases in the middle. Germline V gives CDR1 SGDLS, CDR2 YYNGEE. The CDR3 spells CASSVGAVASTDTQYF. CDR3 in DNA: TGTGCCAGCAGCGTAGGAGCTGTAGCTAGCACAGATACGCAGTATTTT.

This clonotype was seen more than once but under ten times. The chain combines TRBV6-5 with TRBJ2-5; unclear D gene. Germline lookup yields CDR1 MNHEY and CDR2 SVGAGI. The CDR3 extends over 14 amino acids. V lost 2 bases, J lost 4 bases, and 11 bases lay in between. The CDR3 DNA reads as TGTGCCAGCAGTTACGGGGTTTATGGAGAGACCCAGTACTTC. Translated, it gives CASSYGVYGETQYF.

This clonotype has ten or more counts. The chain has TRBV10-2 and TRBJ1-5, with 9 nucleotides matching TRBD1. Germline CDR1 WSHSY, CDR2 SAAADI. J lost 5 bases, V lost 5 bases, and 4 bases had no gene match. The CDR3 is 14 residues long. The CDR3 DNA is TGCGCCAGCAGTCCCGGGACAGGGTATCAGCCCCAGCATTTT. Its translation: CASSPGTGYQPQHF.

This clonotype showed up just a few times. The chain employs TRBV9 and TRBJ2-7; 7 bases are a match to TRBD1. Germline loops: CDR1 SGDLS, CDR2 YYNGEE. V was clipped by 3 bases and J by 2 bases; unmatched bases: 14. The CDR3 is 17 amino acids. The CDR3: CASSAESRTGHTYEQYF. CDR3 nucleotide sequence: TGTGCCAGCAGCGCAGAGTCCCGGACAGGTCACACCTACGAGCAGTACTTC.

The chain carries TRBV11-2 and TRBJ2-5, with D tentatively TRBD1 (5 bases). The CDR3 runs 14 residues. The ends were cut back, 5 bases at V and 3 bases at J, with 13 bases in the middle. Germline CDR1 and CDR2: SGHAT and FQNNGV. The CDR3 protein is CASSLRVYEETQYF. The CDR3 DNA reads as TGTGCCAGCAGCCTCAGGGTTTACGAAGAGACCCAGTACTTC.

This clonotype came up a few times. The J gene is TRBJ2-6, the V gene TRBV5-1, with D tentatively TRBD2 (5 bases). V lost 7 bases and J 2 bases, leaving 13 bases between the germline ends. Germline CDR1 is SGHRS and CDR2 is YFSETQ. This CDR3 contains 15 residues. The CDR3 nucleotides are TGCGCCAGCGCAGCGGAGCGGACTGGGGCCAACGTCCTGACTTTC. Protein product: CASAAERTGANVLTF.